This entry lists 18 T cell receptor beta chains sequenced from one sample in a study of early T cells in non-severe SARS-CoV-2 infection. TCRdb processed the 5' RACE reads anew with MiXCR; each CDR3 protein has one entry. The sample holds 100,000 or so distinct CDR3 sequences, roughly 15% seen once. Sequences were derived from whole blood, sampled at baseline. The receptors were gathered from an adult who was a healthcare worker with PCR-confirmed SARS-CoV-2 infection or an uninfected control (not recorded which).

This clonotype showed up many times. This chain uses TRBV7-2 with TRBJ2-7; D is perhaps TRBD2 (5 bases). From germline, CDR1 is SGHTA and CDR2 FQGNSA. V lost 1 base to trimming and J lost 0 bases, with 10 bases between them. The CDR3 is 15 amino acids. Here the CDR3 DNA reads TGTGCCAGCAGCTTAGTGACGGGGAACTCCTACGAGCAGTACTTC. This codes for CASSLVTGNSYEQYF.

The sample holds a few counts of this clonotype. The chain combines TRBV19 with TRBJ2-7; 7 bases map to TRBD1. The CDR3 contains 14 residues. Germline CDR1 LNHDA, CDR2 SQIVND (reference sequence). V was pared by 6 bases and J by 2 bases, with 7 bases of the junction left unmatched. The CDR3 DNA follows: TGTGCCAGTAGCAACAGGGGCAACACCTACGAGCAGTACTTC. It yields the protein CASSNRGNTYEQYF.

DNA of the CDR3: TGCAGTGCTAGAGATGCCCTCAGGATGGTAGAGACCCAGTACTTC. Translated: CSARDALRMVETQYF. V gene TRBV20-1 combines with J gene TRBJ2-5; D gene uncertain. Germline loops: CDR1 DFQATT, CDR2 SNEGSKA (reference sequence). The germline V and J ends were trimmed by 0 bases and 4 bases, with 15 bases remaining between them. The length of the CDR3 is 15 residues.

This clonotype has a handful of counts. The chain couples TRBV15 to TRBJ2-5, with D uncertain. The CDR3 length is 14 residues. Per germline, CDR1 LNHNV and CDR2 YYDKDF (reference sequence). The V end was cut by 4 bases, the J end by 1 base, with 10 bases between. The CDR3 loop is CATSTRPSQETQYF. In nucleotides, the CDR3 is TGTGCCACCAGCACCCGACCGTCCCAAGAGACCCAGTACTTC.

This clonotype occurred a few times. This sequence joins TRBV7-8 and TRBJ2-5; tentatively, D is TRBD1 (6 bases). V was trimmed by 5 bases and J by 5 bases, leaving 12 bases between them. Germline CDR1 is SGHVS and CDR2 is FQNEAQ. The CDR3 has 13 residues. CDR3 sequence reads: CASSRSGVETQYF. The CDR3 coding sequence is TGTGCCAGCAGCCGCTCAGGGGTTGAGACCCAGTACTTC. Using reference TRBV7-8 and TRBJ2-5 for the parts outside the CDR3, the full variable domain is GAGVSQSPRYKVAKRGQDVALRCDPISGHVSLFWYQQALGQGPEFLTYFQNEAQLDKSGLPSDRFFAERPEGSVSTLKIQRTQQEDSAVYLCASSRSGVETQYFGPGTRLLVL.

This clonotype was detected many times. The V call is TRBV20-1, the J call TRBJ2-3; D is perhaps TRBD1 (6 bases). Germline values: CDR1 DFQATT, CDR2 SNEGSKA (reference sequence). The CDR3 spans 14 residues. V lost 6 bases and J lost 2, with 15 bases in between. The CDR3 reads CSALRDKLTDTQYF. The CDR3 DNA reads TGCAGTGCACTCCGGGACAAGCTCACAGATACGCAGTATTTT.

CDR3 nucleotides: TGTGCCAGCAGTTACTCGGGGTATCAGCCCCAGCATTTT. This sequence encodes CASSYSGYQPQHF. The chain is built from TRBV6-2 or TRBV6-3 and TRBJ1-5; D unclear. This CDR3 region has 13 residues. The germline CDR1 and CDR2 sequences are MNHEY and SVGEGT. Trimming stripped 0 bases from V and 5 bases from J, with 5 bases between.

The chain couples TRBV5-1 to TRBJ1-5, with TRBD1 identical over 7 bases. This CDR3 is 14 amino acids long. V shed 0 bases, J shed 4 bases, and the junction held 1 base outside the gene matches. Germline V lookup: CDR1 SGHRS, CDR2 YFSETQ. In nucleotides, the CDR3 is TGCGCCAGCAGCTTGGAGGGACAGAATCAGCCCCAGCATTTT. Translating it yields CASSLEGQNQPQHF.

V is TRBV7-9 and J is TRBJ1-2, with 7 bases fitting TRBD1. This CDR3 has 14 residues. CDR1 and CDR2 from the germline V gene are SEHNR and FQNEAQ (reference sequence). Germline trimming cut 2 bases from V and 3 bases from J; bases unmatched to any gene: 3. CDR3 coding DNA: TGTGCCAGCAGCTTACAGCAGGGGGACTATGGCTACACCTTC. This translates into CASSLQQGDYGYTF.

The V call is TRBV12-3 or TRBV12-4, the J call TRBJ2-5; D is unclear. V was shortened by 2 bases and J by 4 bases, with 5 bases between the two germline ends. The CDR3 loop spans 12 amino acids. The CDR3 reads CASSLMGETQYF. In DNA form, the CDR3 reads TGTGCCAGCAGTTTAATGGGAGAGACCCAGTACTTC.

This clonotype was seen only a few times. This chain joins TRBV30 and TRBJ2-1; D is unresolved. This CDR3 has 14 residues. Germline lookup yields CDR1 GTSNPN and CDR2 SVGIG (reference sequence). Deletions cut 4 bases from V and 6 bases from J, with 16 bases between. The CDR3 protein is CAWNRGTTFNEQFF. CDR3 DNA: TGTGCCTGGAATAGAGGAACCACTTTCAATGAGCAGTTCTTC.

The table lists this clonotype with a few counts. This sequence joins TRBV12-3 or TRBV12-4 and TRBJ2-1, with 11 bases aligning to TRBD2. The CDR3 length is 20 residues. With 5 bases clipped from V and 4 bases from J, the junction kept 19 bases outside the gene matches. CDR3 sequence (DNA): TGTGCCAGCAGTCCCGCACTAGCGGGAGCCAAGGTTGAGCATTACAATGAGCAGTTCTTC. This translates into CASSPALAGAKVEHYNEQFF.

The rearrangement joins TRBV11-3 to TRBJ2-3; 8 nucleotides line up with TRBD2. Trimming removed 1 base from V and 2 bases from J; junction bases left unmatched: 2. Germline V lookup: CDR1 SGHNT, CDR2 YENEEA. The length of the CDR3 is 15 residues. The CDR3 sequence: CASSLAGLATDTQYF. The CDR3 bases are TGTGCCAGCAGCTTAGCCGGACTAGCCACAGATACGCAGTATTTT.

This clonotype was seen at least ten times. The V and J genes are TRBV9 and TRBJ2-7, with 9 bases that match TRBD2. The CDR3 is 14 amino acids. Germline trimming cut 0 bases from V and 7 bases from J; bases unmatched to any gene: 5. The germline V gene encodes CDR1 SGDLS and CDR2 YYNGEE. CDR3 coding DNA: TGTGCCAGCAGCGTAGGCAGTACTAGCGGGGAGCAGTACTTC. It is translated as CASSVGSTSGEQYF.

This clonotype turned up a few times. V usage is TRBV6-1 and J usage is TRBJ1-2, with 10 nucleotides matching TRBD1. The ends lost 8 bases at V and 6 bases at J; junction bases unmatched: 3. CDR3 length: 12 amino acids. The V gene's germline CDR1 is MNHNS and CDR2 SASEGT. The CDR3 region has the DNA TGTGCCAGCCCAGGGACAGGGGATGGCTACACCTTC. Encoded protein: CASPGTGDGYTF.

This chain links TRBV7-9 with TRBJ1-1, with no clear D. Germline-derived CDR1 and CDR2 are SEHNR and FQNEAQ (reference sequence). This CDR3 is 13 amino acids long. V gave up 2 bases and J gave up 3 bases, with 7 bases separating them. The CDR3, as DNA: TGTGCCAGCAGCTTACCAATCGACACTGAAGCTTTCTTT. It is translated as CASSLPIDTEAFF.

The genes are TRBV20-1 and TRBJ2-5, with a weak D call TRBD1 (6 bases). The CDR3 is 16 residues long. The germline V and J ends were trimmed by 3 bases and 1 base, with 18 bases remaining between them. From germline, CDR1 is DFQATT and CDR2 SNEGSKA (reference sequence). The CDR3 region is CSASQGAGASQETQYF. CDR3 sequence (DNA): TGCAGTGCTAGCCAAGGGGCAGGGGCCTCCCAAGAGACCCAGTACTTC.

In its sample, this clonotype was seen a few times. The chain uses TRBV20-1 and TRBJ2-1; no definite D call. The length of the CDR3 is 10 residues. Deletions cut 5 bases from V and 9 bases from J, with 8 bases between. Germline CDR1 is DFQATT and CDR2 is SNEGSKA (reference sequence). The CDR3 DNA reads TGCAGTGCTTTCGGTGCTGAGCAGTTCTTC. Its protein product is CSAFGAEQFF.